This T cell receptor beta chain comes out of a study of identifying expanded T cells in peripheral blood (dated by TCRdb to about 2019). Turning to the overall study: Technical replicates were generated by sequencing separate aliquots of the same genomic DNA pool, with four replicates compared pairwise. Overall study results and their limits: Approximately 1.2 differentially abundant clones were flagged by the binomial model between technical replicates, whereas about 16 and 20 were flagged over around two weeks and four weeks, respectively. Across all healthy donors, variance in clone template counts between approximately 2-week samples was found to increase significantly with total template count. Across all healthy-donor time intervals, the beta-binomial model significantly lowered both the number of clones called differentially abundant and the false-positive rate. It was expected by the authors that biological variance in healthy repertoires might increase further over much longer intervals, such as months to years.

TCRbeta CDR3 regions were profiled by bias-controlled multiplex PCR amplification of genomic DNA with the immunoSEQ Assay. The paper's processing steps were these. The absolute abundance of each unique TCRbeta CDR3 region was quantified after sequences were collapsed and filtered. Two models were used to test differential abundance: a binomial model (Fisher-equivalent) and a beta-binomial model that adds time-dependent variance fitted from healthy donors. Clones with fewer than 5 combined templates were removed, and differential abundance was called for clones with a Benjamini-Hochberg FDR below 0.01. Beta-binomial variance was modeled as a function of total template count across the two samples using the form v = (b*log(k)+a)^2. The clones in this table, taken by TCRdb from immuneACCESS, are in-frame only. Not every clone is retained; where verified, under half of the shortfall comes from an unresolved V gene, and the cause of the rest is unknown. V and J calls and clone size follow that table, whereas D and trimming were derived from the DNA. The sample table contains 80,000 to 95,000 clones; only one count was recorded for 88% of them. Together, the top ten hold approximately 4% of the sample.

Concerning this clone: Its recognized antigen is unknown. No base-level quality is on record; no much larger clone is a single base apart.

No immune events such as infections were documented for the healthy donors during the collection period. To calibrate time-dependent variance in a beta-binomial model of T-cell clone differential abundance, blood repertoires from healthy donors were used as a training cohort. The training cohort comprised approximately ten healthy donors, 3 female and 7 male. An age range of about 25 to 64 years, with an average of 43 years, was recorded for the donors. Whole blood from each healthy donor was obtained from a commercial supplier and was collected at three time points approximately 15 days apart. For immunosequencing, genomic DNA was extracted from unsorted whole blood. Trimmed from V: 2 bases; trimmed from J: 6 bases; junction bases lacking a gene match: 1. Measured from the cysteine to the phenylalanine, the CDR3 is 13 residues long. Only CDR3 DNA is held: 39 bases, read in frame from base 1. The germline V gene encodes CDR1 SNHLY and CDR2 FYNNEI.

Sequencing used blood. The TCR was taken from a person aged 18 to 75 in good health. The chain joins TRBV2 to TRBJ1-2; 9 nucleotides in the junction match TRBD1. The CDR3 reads CASSETGGDGYTF. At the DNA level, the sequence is TGTGCCAGCAGTGAAACAGGGGGCGATGGCTACACCTTC.